The 29 T cell receptor beta chains presented below share a single source sample, sequenced in a study of regulatory T cells in long-lasting Graves disease. Time point indicated: persistent/refractory GD, antithyroid drugs over 5 years with positive TRAb. The TCR library was made from RNA that had been extracted from PBMCs in TRIzol. Through Arm-PCR of CDR3 regions and iRepertoire HTBI primers, TCR beta libraries were built. In TCRdb, the multiplex PCR reads were re-called with MiXCR into one record per CDR3 protein. This sample yields about 470,000 distinct CDR3 sequences, of which around 20% are seen a single time; about 8.3% belongs to the top ten. The sample consisted of peripheral blood mononuclear cells (PBMCs), taken when the disease was refractory, from a patient treated with antithyroid drugs. The receptors shown here come from a female donor with Graves disease.

The CDR3 nucleotides are TGTGCCAGCAGCACAGCGGGAGGGCCTCGTAATGAGCAGTTCTTC. Translating it yields CASSTAGGPRNEQFF. The chain uses TRBV12-3 or TRBV12-4 and TRBJ2-1; TRBD2 matches at 10 bases. V lost 6 bases to trimming and J lost 7 bases; unmatched junction nucleotides: 9. This CDR3 has 15 amino acids.

This chain links TRBV6-1 with TRBJ2-3; D possibly corresponds to TRBD1 (5 bases). From germline, CDR1 is MNHNS and CDR2 SASEGT. The CDR3 length is 15 residues. V lost 4 bases, J lost 2 bases, and 13 bases lay in between. The CDR3 is CASSVLTVPTDTQYF. Here the CDR3 DNA reads TGTGCCAGCAGTGTATTGACAGTTCCCACAGATACGCAGTATTTT.

This clonotype was detected many times. The chain recombines TRBV28 with TRBJ2-7; D is perhaps TRBD1 (6 bases). Germline CDR1 is MDHEN and CDR2 is SYDVKM. With 6 bases removed from V and 1 base from J, the gap between germline ends came to 16 bases. CDR3 length: 15 amino acids. This CDR3 is CASRGDKQISYEQYF. CDR3 DNA: TGTGCCAGCAGGGGGGACAAGCAGATTTCCTACGAGCAGTACTTC.

The gene calls are TRBV7-6 and TRBJ1-1; D is uncertain. The CDR3 length is 15 residues. Germline CDR1 reads SGHVS; CDR2 reads FNYEAQ. Trimming pared 5 bases from V and 2 bases from J, leaving 15 bases between. The CDR3 region is CASSPYGPLNTEAFF. The CDR3 DNA reads TGTGCCAGCAGCCCTTACGGACCGCTAAACACTGAAGCTTTCTTT.

The gene calls are TRBV4-2 and TRBJ2-4; 10 bases are a match to TRBD1. The CDR3 has 17 amino acids. Losses at the gene ends were 4 bases for V and 3 bases for J; bases not matched to a gene: 9. Germline V gene data show CDR1 as LGHNA and CDR2 as YNFKEQ. CDR3 sequence reads: CASSLAGQGTGKNIQYF. The CDR3 DNA sequence: TGTGCCAGCAGCCTCGCGGGACAGGGGACGGGCAAAAACATTCAGTACTTC.

This clonotype was counted between two and nine times. The chain uses TRBV7-2 and TRBJ1-1; 9 nucleotides line up with TRBD1. Germline trimming cut 5 bases from V and 4 bases from J; bases unmatched to any gene: 2. Germline assignment: CDR1 SGHTA and CDR2 FQGNSA. The CDR3 totals 13 residues. The CDR3 sequence is CASSGTGLTEAFF. CDR3 bases: TGTGCCAGCAGCGGGACAGGGCTCACTGAAGCTTTCTTT.

This clonotype has ten or more counts. The V call is TRBV20-1, the J call TRBJ2-5, with a tentative D call TRBD1 (7 bases). The CDR3 is 17 amino acids. The germline V gene encodes CDR1 DFQATT and CDR2 SNEGSKA (reference sequence). V was cut by 6 bases and J by 4 bases, with 27 bases left in between. Here the CDR3 DNA reads TGCAGTGCGAGGGGGGCGGAGGGGGCGGAAGGAGGAGAGACCCAGTACTTC. Its protein is CSARGAEGAEGGETQYF.

This clonotype was observed a handful of times. The V call is TRBV28, the J call TRBJ1-1, with TRBD1 as a possible D gene (5 bases). Trimming left V 5 bases short and J 11 bases short, with 21 bases between. Looked up from germline, CDR1 is MDHEN and CDR2 is SYDVKM. The CDR3 totals 14 residues. CDR3 loop: CASSPPGSREGAFF. CDR3 DNA: TGTGCCAGCAGTCCCCCGGGGAGTCGGGAGGGGGCTTTCTTT.

This clonotype was recorded at least ten times. The chain couples TRBV28 to TRBJ2-7, with D unclear. The CDR3 is 13 residues long. The ends were cut back, 3 bases at V and 3 bases at J, with 9 bases in the middle. Looked up from germline, CDR1 is MDHEN and CDR2 is SYDVKM. The CDR3 here is CASSFSSVYEQYF. The CDR3 DNA reads TGTGCCAGCAGTTTCTCTTCCGTCTACGAGCAGTACTTC. Combining the CDR3 with reference TRBV28 and TRBJ2-7 gives the whole variable domain DVKVTQSSRYLVKRTGEKVFLECVQDMDHENMFWYRQDPGLGLRLIYFSYDVKMKEKGDIPEGYSVSREKKERFSLILESASTNQTSMYLCASSFSSVYEQYFGPGTRLTVT.

J is TRBJ2-5 and V is TRBV6-2 or TRBV6-3; 7 positions match TRBD1. In germline, CDR1 is MNHEY, CDR2 SVGEGT. J lost 6 bases, V lost 5 bases, and 3 bases had no gene match. The CDR3 has 12 residues. CDR3 residues: CASSQGQQTQYF. The CDR3 DNA reads as TGTGCCAGCAGTCAGGGACAGCAGACCCAGTACTTC.

Ten or more counts support this clonotype. V and J are TRBV28 and TRBJ1-1; no clear D gene. V was trimmed by 4 bases and J by 0 bases, leaving 18 bases between them. The CDR3 is 17 residues long. CDR1 is MDHEN, CDR2 SYDVKM, per germline. The CDR3 region has the DNA TGTGCCAGCAGTTCCCCCGTACATACTCCTATGAACACTGAAGCTTTCTTT. Amino acids: CASSSPVHTPMNTEAFF.

This clonotype came up many times. The chain links TRBV7-9 to TRBJ2-2; TRBD2 matches 9 bases. Germline CDR1 is SEHNR and CDR2 is FQNEAQ (reference sequence). The CDR3 sequence is 17 residues long. V shed 6 bases, J shed 4 bases, and the junction held 12 bases outside the gene matches. DNA for the CDR3: TGTGCCAGCAGTTCCTCCTCTAGCGGGATCGGCACCGGGGAGCTGTTTTTT. Translating gives CASSSSSSGIGTGELFF.

In its sample, this clonotype was seen many times. The chain has TRBV12-3 or TRBV12-4 and TRBJ1-2; TRBD1 might be the D (5 bases). Trimming cost V 7 bases and J 0 bases, with 18 bases left between them. The CDR3 runs to 16 residues. CDR3 amino acids: CASTGDGRPSNYGYTF. The DNA for the CDR3 is TGTGCCAGCACCGGGGACGGTCGTCCCTCTAACTATGGCTACACCTTC.

This clonotype was detected ten times or more. The chain links TRBV7-8 to TRBJ2-7; D gene uncertain. Germline values: CDR1 SGHVS, CDR2 FQNEAQ. The CDR3 runs to 14 residues. The V end lost 4 bases, the J end lost 5 bases, and 15 bases lay between the germline ends. CDR3 sequence (DNA): TGTGCCAGCAGCTCCGCTGGACCCTTTGACGAGCAGTACTTC. Residues: CASSSAGPFDEQYF.

This clonotype was seen many times. At one boundary the junction diverges from the germline segment, which might be a read error. The chain carries TRBV7-2 and TRBJ2-2; no definite D call. Germline V gives CDR1 SGHTA, CDR2 FQGNSA. CDR3 length: 14 residues. Here the CDR3 reads CASRLGSNTGELFF. The CDR3 DNA reads TGTGCCAGCAGATTAGGTTCGAACACCGGGGAGCTGTTTTTT.

This clonotype was detected many times. The chain joins TRBV27 to TRBJ2-3; tentatively, D is TRBD2 (5 bases). Looked up from germline, CDR1 is MNHEY and CDR2 is SMNVEV (reference sequence). This CDR3 is built from 15 residues. V lost 2 bases, J lost 2 bases, and 11 bases lay in between. The CDR3 loop reads CASSLRGWHTDTQYF. DNA of the CDR3: TGTGCCAGCAGTTTACGGGGTTGGCACACAGATACGCAGTATTTT.

There are many counts of this clonotype. The rearrangement uses TRBV29-1 and TRBJ2-7, with D perhaps matching TRBD2 (6 bases). The germline V and J ends were trimmed by 4 bases and 6 bases, with 16 bases remaining between them. CDR1 is SQVTM and CDR2 is ANQGSEA in the germline V gene. The CDR3 is 13 residues long. Here the CDR3 DNA reads TGCAGCGTTGTATTCTTAGTGGGAGGCGAGCAGTACTTC. It codes for CSVVFLVGGEQYF.

This clonotype was observed at least ten times. This chain links TRBV28 with TRBJ2-4; D not certain. CDR3 size: 12 residues. Germline lookup yields CDR1 MDHEN and CDR2 SYDVKM. The V and J ends lost 5 bases and 6 bases respectively, with 8 bases between them. The CDR3 bases are TGTGCCAGCAGTCTGGGCCCAAACATTCAGTACTTC. As protein: CASSLGPNIQYF.

This clonotype was seen many times. The CDR3 sequence: CARPAMGREETQYF. The DNA of the CDR3 is TGTGCCAGACCAGCAATGGGGAGGGAAGAGACCCAGTACTTC. This rearrangement joins TRBV28 to TRBJ2-5; TRBD2 agrees at 7 bases. J was trimmed by 3 bases and V by 9 bases; bases with no gene match: 10. CDR1 is MDHEN, CDR2 SYDVKM, per germline. The CDR3 runs 14 residues.

This clonotype was seen at least ten times. The V and J genes are TRBV30 and TRBJ1-5; D remains ambiguous. The CDR3 contains 13 residues. The V gene lost 2 bases and the J gene lost 1 base, with 6 bases spanning the gap. Germline V gives CDR1 GTSNPN, CDR2 SVGIG (reference sequence). The CDR3 DNA reads TGTGCCTGGAGTTCTCCGAGCAATCAGCCCCAGCATTTT. It yields the protein CAWSSPSNQPQHF.

This clonotype occurred many times. The J gene is TRBJ2-2, the V gene TRBV6-2 or TRBV6-3; D might be TRBD2 (7 bases). This CDR3 region has 15 residues. CDR1 MNHEY and CDR2 SVGEGT come from the germline V gene. Trimming stripped 2 bases from V and 2 bases from J, with 9 bases between. The CDR3 protein is CASSYAGANTGELFF. The CDR3 DNA follows: TGTGCCAGCAGTTACGCGGGGGCAAACACCGGGGAGCTGTTTTTT.

V gene TRBV6-5 combines with J gene TRBJ2-7; D possibly matches TRBD1 or TRBD2 (5 bases each). Trimming took off 6 bases at V and 1 base at J, with 13 bases between the two ends. Germline values: CDR1 MNHEY, CDR2 SVGAGI. This CDR3 has 14 residues. The CDR3 DNA follows: TGTGCCAGCAGCAGGGACGATCTTTCCTACGAGCAGTACTTC. Protein: CASSRDDLSYEQYF.

This clonotype was observed a handful of times. CDR3 bases: TGTGCCAGCAGCTTGGCCGGGGCCGACGAGCAGTACTTC. Translation: CASSLAGADEQYF. This chain joins TRBV5-5 and TRBJ2-7; the D gene could be TRBD1 or TRBD2 (5 bases each). CDR1 is SGHKS and CDR2 is YYEKEE in the germline V gene (reference sequence). This CDR3 region has 13 residues. Trimming stripped 0 bases from V and 5 bases from J, with 9 bases between.

The CDR3, as DNA: TGTGCCAGCAGTTACTCCACAGGGGAGCGGTATTTT. Its protein product is CASSYSTGERYF. This rearrangement joins TRBV6-5 to TRBJ2-3; TRBD1 matches 7 bases. With 0 bases clipped from V and 14 bases from J, the junction kept 5 bases outside the gene matches. Germline CDR1 reads MNHEY; CDR2 reads SVGAGI. The CDR3 sequence is 12 residues long.

This clonotype was found a few times. The chain couples TRBV5-4 to TRBJ2-5; D may be TRBD2 (6 bases). Germline V lookup: CDR1 SGHNT, CDR2 YYREEE (reference sequence). The CDR3 runs to 15 residues. V was clipped by 2 bases and J by 3 bases, with 14 bases between them. The CDR3 region is CASSFRGGLEETQYF. CDR3 DNA sequence: TGTGCCAGCAGCTTTCGTGGGGGGTTAGAAGAGACCCAGTACTTC.

This clonotype was picked up many times. This chain joins TRBV28 and TRBJ2-7, with 7 nucleotides matching TRBD2. The CDR3 consists of 18 residues. Losses at the gene ends were 4 bases for V and 0 bases for J; bases not matched to a gene: 15. CDR1 MDHEN and CDR2 SYDVKM come from the germline V gene. The CDR3 bases are TGTGCCAGCAGTTCACCCAGGACTATTGCTAGCGGCTCCTACGAGCAGTACTTC. Protein sequence: CASSSPRTIASGSYEQYF.

V and J are TRBV5-1 and TRBJ2-5, with D possibly TRBD1 on 5 matching bases. Germline V gene data show CDR1 as SGHRS and CDR2 as YFSETQ. This CDR3 region has 15 residues. Deletions cut 3 bases from V and 4 bases from J, with 16 bases between. CDR3 sequence reads: CASSSLQDLVETQYF. CDR3 DNA sequence: TGCGCCAGCAGCTCATTACAGGATTTAGTAGAGACCCAGTACTTC.

This clonotype was detected only a few times. V usage is TRBV5-1 and J usage is TRBJ2-2; 9 bases fit TRBD2. CDR3 length equals 18 residues. Germline V CDR1 and CDR2: SGHRS, YFSETQ. V dropped 3 bases and J dropped 4; count of bases not matched to a gene: 13. CDR3 DNA: TGCGCCAGCAGCTCCCGGAGGGCGGGAGGGCCGACCACCGGGGAGCTGTTTTTT. Its translation: CASSSRRAGGPTTGELFF.

At least ten counts were recorded for this clonotype. This chain links TRBV6-6 with TRBJ1-5; possibly TRBD1 for D (5 bases). Germline lookup yields CDR1 MNHNY and CDR2 SVGAGI (reference sequence). The CDR3 has 14 residues. V dropped 0 bases and J dropped 7 bases, with 10 bases sitting between them. CDR3 DNA: TGTGCCAGCAGTTACTCGGGGGGGAGGCAGCCCCAGCATTTT. This sequence encodes CASSYSGGRQPQHF.